The 31 T cell receptor beta chains presented below share a single source sample, sequenced in a study of cytomegalovirus exposure and HLA in healthy donors. With 60 Vbeta and 13 Jbeta primers, the PCR was carried out. The assay was immunoSEQ multiplex PCR, and TCRdb's table has in-frame clones only and misses some. The table lists roughly 120,000 clones, about 70% of them singletons. The sample taken for sequencing was PBMCs. The receptors stem from a woman in her twenties or thirties in good health and CMV-seronegative.

The rearrangement joins TRBV27 to TRBJ2-3; D is possibly TRBD2 (5 bases). The CDR3 contains 16 residues. Trimming shortened V by 2 bases and J by 0 bases, and 12 bases separated the two germline ends. Germline lookup yields CDR1 MNHEY and CDR2 SMNVEV (reference sequence). This CDR3 is CASSLMGALSTDTQYF. The CDR3 DNA sequence: TGTGCCAGCAGTTTAATGGGAGCGCTGAGCACAGATACGCAGTATTTT.

This clone was seen only a few times. The J gene is TRBJ2-3, the V gene TRBV7-9; unclear D gene. Germline V lookup: CDR1 SEHNR, CDR2 FQNEAQ (reference sequence). The CDR3 covers 14 residues. Trimming stripped 1 base from V and 7 bases from J, with 12 bases between. The CDR3 sequence: CASSLDRGDYTQYF. CDR3 in DNA: TGTGCCAGCAGCTTAGACCGTGGCGACTATACGCAGTATTTT.

The chain joins TRBV30 to TRBJ1-5; TRBD1 is a possible D gene (5 bases). This CDR3 is built from 13 residues. Trimming pared 5 bases from V and 4 bases from J, leaving 12 bases between. CDR1 and CDR2 from the germline V gene are GTSNPN and SVGIG (reference sequence). CDR3 region: CAWGRTHNQPQHF. DNA of the CDR3: TGTGCCTGGGGGAGGACACATAATCAGCCCCAGCATTTT.

The rearrangement links TRBV18 to TRBJ1-4, with 9 bases that match TRBD1. Trimming at V came to 2 bases and at J to 7 bases, leaving 2 bases not matched to a gene. The CDR3 sequence is 14 residues long. CDR1 is KGHSH, CDR2 LQKENI, per germline. CDR3 bases: TGTGCCAGCTCACCAGGGACAGGGTTTGAAAAACTGTTTTTT. This sequence encodes CASSPGTGFEKLFF.

This clone occurred a few times. This chain joins TRBV29-1 and TRBJ1-1; D unclear. The CDR3 sequence is 13 residues long. V lost 1 base, J lost 1 base, and 7 bases lay in between. Per the germline V gene, CDR1 is SQVTM and CDR2 is ANQGSEA. The CDR3 loop reads CSVEVLENTEAFF. The DNA of the CDR3 is TGCAGCGTTGAAGTCCTAGAGAACACTGAAGCTTTCTTT.

The V call is TRBV11-2, the J call TRBJ2-1, with a weak D call TRBD1 (6 bases). Germline loops: CDR1 SGHAT, CDR2 FQNNGV. The CDR3 covers 13 residues. V lost 5 bases, J lost 4 bases, and 9 bases lay in between. CDR3: CASSPGVYNEQFF. The CDR3 DNA reads as TGTGCCAGCAGCCCAGGGGTATACAATGAGCAGTTCTTC.

The chain is built from TRBV19 and TRBJ2-3; TRBD2 aligns across 9 bases. Trimming cost V 7 bases and J 2 bases; bases outside gene matches: 1. Germline CDR1 is LNHDA and CDR2 is SQIVND (reference sequence). There are 13 residues in the CDR3. The CDR3 region is CASKREATDTQYF. CDR3 in DNA: TGTGCCAGTAAGCGGGAGGCCACAGATACGCAGTATTTT.

This chain uses TRBV7-2 with TRBJ1-2, with D maybe TRBD1 (6 bases). V dropped 7 bases and J dropped 1 base, with 22 bases sitting between them. Germline V lookup: CDR1 SGHTA, CDR2 FQGNSA. This CDR3 has 17 amino acids. The CDR3 region has the DNA TGTGCCAGCACTAATATGGGGGCCTCGGATTATAACTATGGCTACACCTTC. Its protein is CASTNMGASDYNYGYTF.

This clone has more than one count but fewer than ten. The chain recombines TRBV7-2 with TRBJ2-5; 9 bases line up with TRBD1. Germline V gives CDR1 SGHTA, CDR2 FQGNSA. J gave up 4 bases and V 5 bases, and 8 bases lay outside the gene matches. This CDR3 contains 15 residues. Here the CDR3 DNA reads TGTGCCAGCAGCACCGGGACAGGGCTGGCAGAGACCCAGTACTTC. It specifies CASSTGTGLAETQYF.

This clone was recorded many times. The chain uses TRBV30 and TRBJ1-1; D might be TRBD1 (5 bases). Trimming left V 0 bases short and J 5 bases short, with 16 bases between. This CDR3 is built from 15 residues. Germline V gene sequence: CDR1 GTSNPN, CDR2 SVGIG (reference sequence). CDR3 sequence reads: CAWSVMGGGNTEAFF. The CDR3 region has the DNA TGTGCCTGGAGTGTGATGGGGGGGGGTAATACTGAAGCTTTCTTT.

This chain connects TRBV11-3 to TRBJ2-3, with a possible D match to TRBD2 (7 bases). V shed 2 bases and J shed 0 bases, with 12 bases lying between them. Germline-derived CDR1 and CDR2 are SGHNT and YENEEA. The length of the CDR3 is 16 residues. This chain's CDR3 is CASSLNGGLSTDTQYF. The CDR3 DNA sequence: TGTGCCAGCAGCTTAAACGGGGGGCTAAGCACAGATACGCAGTATTTT.

V usage is TRBV2 and J usage is TRBJ1-2; 10 bases agree with TRBD1. The CDR3 covers 14 residues. V was pared by 4 bases and J by 10 bases, with 9 bases of the junction left unmatched. In germline, CDR1 is SNHLY, CDR2 FYNNEI. The CDR3 DNA reads TGTGCCAGCAGTGGGTCTGGACAGGGGGAACTCTACACCTTC. This codes for CASSGSGQGELYTF.

The V gene is TRBV4-1, the J gene TRBJ2-1; 8 nucleotides agree with TRBD1. The germline gives CDR1 MGHRA, CDR2 YSYEKL. The CDR3 has 16 residues. The ends lost 2 bases at V and 1 base at J; junction bases unmatched: 4. CDR3 in amino acids: CASSQHTGGSYNEQFF. DNA of the CDR3: TGCGCCAGCAGCCAACATACAGGGGGGTCCTACAATGAGCAGTTCTTC.

The chain employs TRBV5-5 and TRBJ1-1, with 7 bases lining up with TRBD1. This CDR3 comprises 13 residues. The V segment lost 2 bases and the J segment 3 bases; nucleotides outside the gene matches: 1. Germline CDR1 and CDR2: SGHKS and YYEKEE (reference sequence). CDR3 residues: CASSLTGDTEAFF. In DNA, the CDR3 is TGTGCCAGCAGCTTAACAGGGGACACTGAAGCTTTCTTT.

The chain couples TRBV19 to TRBJ1-1; a possible D gene is TRBD1 (6 bases). Germline V CDR1 and CDR2: LNHDA, SQIVND (reference sequence). V was pared by 6 bases and J by 8 bases, with 13 bases between. The CDR3 loop spans 12 amino acids. CDR3 protein: CASRSGQREAFF. The DNA of the CDR3 is TGTGCCAGTAGGAGCGGACAGAGAGAAGCTTTCTTT. The variable domain in full, completed from reference TRBV19 and TRBJ1-1, reads DGGITQSPKYLFRKEGQNVTLSCEQNLNHDAMYWYRQDPGQGLRLIYYSQIVNDFQKGDIAEGYSVSREKKESFPLTVTSAQKNPTAFYLCASRSGQREAFFGQGTRLTVV.

The rearrangement links TRBV6-1 to TRBJ2-2, with 10 bases aligning to TRBD2. Germline values: CDR1 MNHNS, CDR2 SASEGT. The trim removed 7 bases at V and 3 bases at J, leaving 5 bases unmatched. The length of the CDR3 is 15 residues. The DNA of the CDR3 is TGTGCCAGCAAAAGAGCGGGAGGGGACACCGGGGAGCTGTTTTTT. It encodes CASKRAGGDTGELFF.

This chain joins TRBV6-5 and TRBJ1-2; 8 bases are a match to TRBD1. J lost 6 bases, V lost 6 bases, and 12 bases had no gene match. CDR1 is MNHEY, CDR2 SVGAGI, per germline. The CDR3 totals 15 residues. The CDR3 is CASSTQTTGGNGYTF. The CDR3 DNA is TGTGCCAGCAGCACACAGACTACAGGGGGGAATGGCTACACCTTC.

The CDR3 DNA reads TGTGCCAGCAGTCAGATCCCCTTTGGGACCCAGTACTTC. This codes for CASSQIPFGTQYF. V and J are TRBV2 and TRBJ2-5; no clear D gene. Germline CDR1 is SNHLY and CDR2 is FYNNEI. Trimming pared 5 bases from V and 7 bases from J, leaving 14 bases between. CDR3 length equals 13 residues.

This chain connects TRBV5-1 to TRBJ1-1; TRBD1 agrees at 9 bases. Germline V gene data show CDR1 as SGHRS and CDR2 as YFSETQ. With 4 bases clipped from V and 10 bases from J, the junction kept 8 bases outside the gene matches. The CDR3 spans 13 residues. CDR3 protein: CASSLQDRGRAFF. The DNA of the CDR3 is TGCGCCAGCAGCCTGCAGGACAGGGGTCGAGCTTTCTTT.

V and J are TRBV30 and TRBJ2-1, with 14 bases lining up with TRBD2. CDR1 is GTSNPN, CDR2 SVGIG, per germline (reference sequence). Unmatched junction bases numbered 6, after V lost 3 bases and J lost 8 bases. There are 15 residues in the CDR3. CDR3 nucleotide sequence: TGTGCCTGGAGCGGGACTAGCGGGAGTCGGGATGAGCAGTTCTTC. Translating gives CAWSGTSGSRDEQFF.

The CDR3 spells CASSPSTGEGYTF. In DNA form, the CDR3 reads TGTGCCAGCAGCCCTTCGACAGGGGAAGGCTACACCTTC. This chain links TRBV5-6 with TRBJ1-2, with 8 nucleotides matching TRBD1. The CDR3 consists of 13 residues. Germline loops: CDR1 SGHDT, CDR2 YYEEEE. J was trimmed by 8 bases and V by 4 bases; bases with no gene match: 7.

The J gene is TRBJ2-7, the V gene TRBV2; D unresolved. Trimming took 6 bases from V and 3 from J, leaving 9 bases between them. The CDR3 covers 12 residues. Germline V CDR1 and CDR2: SNHLY, FYNNEI. CDR3 bases: TGTGCCAGCAGGGCACAAGTCTACGAGCAGTACTTC. It specifies CASRAQVYEQYF.

This rearrangement joins TRBV30 to TRBJ1-2, with D maybe TRBD1 (6 bases). Trimming pared 4 bases from V and 4 bases from J, leaving 16 bases between. Germline V gene data show CDR1 as GTSNPN and CDR2 as SVGIG (reference sequence). The length of the CDR3 is 14 residues. CDR3 DNA sequence: TGTGCCTGGACATCTTGGGCAGGGGCCTATGGCTACACCTTC. Encoded protein: CAWTSWAGAYGYTF.

The chain couples TRBV25-1 to TRBJ2-5, with a tentative D call TRBD1 (5 bases). Germline values: CDR1 MGHDK, CDR2 SYGVNS. V lost 3 bases and J 2 bases, leaving 16 bases between the germline ends. This CDR3 contains 16 residues. The CDR3 nucleotides read TGTGCCAGCAGTGACCCTCAAGGGGCCCCACAAGAGACCCAGTACTTC. It translates to CASSDPQGAPQETQYF.

The rearrangement joins TRBV27 to TRBJ2-7; 9 bases agree with TRBD1. V shed 5 bases, J shed 4 bases, and the junction held 12 bases outside the gene matches. The germline gives CDR1 MNHEY, CDR2 SMNVEV (reference sequence). The CDR3 consists of 16 residues. In DNA, the CDR3 is TGTGCCAGCAGTGCCAGGACAGGGACAGGGAGGTACGAGCAGTACTTC. Translation gives CASSARTGTGRYEQYF.

This clone appeared a few times. The rearrangement links TRBV6-5 to TRBJ2-5; 10 bases match TRBD2. The CDR3 runs 14 residues. Germline loops: CDR1 MNHEY, CDR2 SVGAGI. With V trimmed by 6 bases and J by 4 bases, 5 bases remained unmatched. CDR3 amino acids: CASSQSGGVETQYF. Written as DNA, the CDR3 is TGTGCCAGCAGCCAAAGCGGGGGGGTAGAGACCCAGTACTTC.

The genes are TRBV4-1 and TRBJ1-2; a possible D gene is TRBD1 (6 bases). CDR3 length: 16 amino acids. Germline assignment: CDR1 MGHRA and CDR2 YSYEKL. The V end lost 1 base, the J end lost 8 bases, and 20 bases lay between the germline ends. In DNA form, the CDR3 reads TGCGCCAGCAGCCAAGGGGGGATCTATCCCACAGGGGGCTACACCTTC. It specifies CASSQGGIYPTGGYTF.

The chain carries TRBV5-1 and TRBJ2-7; TRBD2 is a possible D gene (5 bases). This CDR3 has 14 residues. In germline, CDR1 is SGHRS, CDR2 YFSETQ. V gave up 4 bases and J gave up 1 base, with 12 bases separating them. The CDR3 reads CASSPVAGSYEQYF. The CDR3 DNA sequence: TGCGCCAGCAGCCCTGTGGCGGGTTCCTACGAGCAGTACTTC.

This chain uses TRBV29-1 with TRBJ2-5; 7 positions agree with TRBD2. The CDR3 spans 13 residues. The V segment lost 4 bases and the J segment 5 bases; nucleotides outside the gene matches: 7. Germline lookup yields CDR1 SQVTM and CDR2 ANQGSEA. The CDR3 here is CSVVGTTLETQYF. CDR3 sequence (DNA): TGCAGCGTTGTGGGGACTACGCTCGAGACCCAGTACTTC.

This clone was found a few times. The rearrangement links TRBV11-3 to TRBJ1-1, with 7 bases lining up with TRBD1. The CDR3 length is 14 residues. The germline gives CDR1 SGHNT, CDR2 YENEEA. V shed 1 base and J 7 bases; nucleotides not matched to a gene: 6. In nucleotides, the CDR3 is TGTGCCAGCAGCTTAGCCGGGACAGAAAGTGAAGCTTTCTTT. It codes for CASSLAGTESEAFF.

The chain couples TRBV6-5 to TRBJ2-2, with 8 bases that match TRBD2. With 7 bases clipped from V and 7 bases from J, the junction kept 11 bases outside the gene matches. This CDR3 has 15 amino acids. From germline, CDR1 is MNHEY and CDR2 SVGAGI. The CDR3 reads CASTPPGGAGGELFF. The CDR3 nucleotides read TGTGCCAGCACCCCCCCGGGGGGGGCAGGCGGGGAGCTGTTTTTT.